This T cell receptor (beta chain) appears in the sequencing data of a study of cytomegalovirus exposure and HLA in healthy donors. Across the whole study: Genotyping of 400 or so donors showed that over 65% belonged to the Caucasian-associated ancestry cluster.

The germline gives CDR1 MGHRA, CDR2 YSYEKL. The CDR3 covers 15 residues. V shed 2 bases, J shed 2 bases, and the junction held 5 bases outside the gene matches. PCR used 60 Vbeta primers and 13 Jbeta primers. Measured with immunoSEQ multiplex PCR; TCRdb has only the in-frame clones, and not every one. Its clone listing holds tens of thousands of clones. V is TRBV4-1 and J is TRBJ2-7; 8 positions match TRBD2. Sequencing input: PBMCs. The TCR was taken from a man between 45 and 60 years old in good health and CMV-seronegative. The CDR3 coding sequence is TGCGCCAGCAGCCAAAGTCCGGGACTAGCCTACGAGCAGTACTTC. Amino acid sequence: CASSQSPGLAYEQYF.